This T cell receptor beta chain was sequenced in a study of blood T cell repertoires in COVID-19. Study-wide background: COVID-19 samples collected from the United States, Italy and Spain covered acute and convalescent phases. Sources were T cells, B-cell-depleted T cells, or PBMCs; the material itself was cDNA or gDNA.

The CDR3 covers 13 residues. The V end was cut by 8 bases, the J end by 5 bases, with 15 bases between. Germline V gene lookup returns CDR1 SNHLY and CDR2 FYNNEI. In the source study's methods: For nucleated cells, counts were estimated from reference gene primer amplification. Assay used: immunoSEQ multiplex PCR; TCRdb lists only in-frame clones, some missing. That table gives V, J and clone size, and the DNA gave D and trimming. In the table there are over 150,000 clones, 86% of which are singletons. J is TRBJ1-1 and V is TRBV2; D uncertain. The sequenced sample was peripheral blood. This receptor was obtained from a man aged 50 or older with active or convalescent COVID-19. The CDR3 bases are TGTGCCAGCTGTCCCGTAAGTCGGACTGAAGCTTTCTTT. It codes for CASCPVSRTEAFF.